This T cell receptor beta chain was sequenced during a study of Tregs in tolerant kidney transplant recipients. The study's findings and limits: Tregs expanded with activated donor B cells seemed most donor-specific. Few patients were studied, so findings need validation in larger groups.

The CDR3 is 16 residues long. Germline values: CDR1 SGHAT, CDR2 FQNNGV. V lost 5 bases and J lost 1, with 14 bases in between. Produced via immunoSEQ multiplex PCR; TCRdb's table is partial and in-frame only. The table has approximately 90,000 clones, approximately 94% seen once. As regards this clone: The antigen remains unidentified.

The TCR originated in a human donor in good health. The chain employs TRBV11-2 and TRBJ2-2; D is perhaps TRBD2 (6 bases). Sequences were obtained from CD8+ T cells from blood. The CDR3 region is CASSLHAGLNTGELFF. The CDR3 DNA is TGTGCCAGCAGCCTGCACGCGGGGTTGAACACCGGGGAGCTGTTTTTT.